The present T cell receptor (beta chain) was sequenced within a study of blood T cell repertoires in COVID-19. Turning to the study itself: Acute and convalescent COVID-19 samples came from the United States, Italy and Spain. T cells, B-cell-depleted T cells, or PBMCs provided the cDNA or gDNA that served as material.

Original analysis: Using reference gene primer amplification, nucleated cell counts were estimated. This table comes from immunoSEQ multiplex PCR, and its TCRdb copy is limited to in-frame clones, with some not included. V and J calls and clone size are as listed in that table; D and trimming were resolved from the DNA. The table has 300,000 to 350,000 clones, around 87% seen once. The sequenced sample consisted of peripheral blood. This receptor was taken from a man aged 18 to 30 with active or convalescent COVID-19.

CDR3 sequence (DNA): TGTGCCACCAGCAGAGGATCGAACAGGCAAAACACTGAAGCTTTCTTT. Its translation: CATSRGSNRQNTEAFF. The V call is TRBV15, the J call TRBJ1-1; D possibly corresponds to TRBD1 (5 bases). CDR3 length: 16 residues. Germline V gives CDR1 LNHNV, CDR2 YYDKDF (reference sequence). Trimming pared 1 base from V and 2 bases from J, leaving 14 bases between.